The T cell receptor (beta chain) under discussion was sequenced for a study of OX40 agonist ivuxolimab in advanced cancers. This CDR3 region has 15 residues. V lost 1 base and J lost 0, with 9 bases in between. Looked up from germline, CDR1 is SGHNT and CDR2 is YYREEE (reference sequence). A history of autoimmune disease or systemic immunosuppression excluded patients. Blood draws occurred at baseline, cycle 4 day 1, and cycle 7 day 1. Method: immunoSEQ multiplex PCR; TCRdb's copy keeps in-frame clones and lacks some. The table has approximately 84,000 clones, 86% seen once; the top ten hold 2%. The origin of this receptor is an adult with an advanced solid tumor such as melanoma, head and neck, liver or kidney cancer. This specimen was CD4+ or CD8+ T cells sorted from blood, taken in a trial of the OX40 agonist ivuxolimab. The rearrangement links TRBV5-4 to TRBJ2-3; maybe TRBD2 (6 bases). The CDR3 here is CASSLSRGSTDTQYF. CDR3 DNA: TGTGCCAGCAGCTTGAGTCGGGGGAGCACAGATACGCAGTATTTT.